Detailed here is one TCR beta chain. Its antigen is as yet unknown. At the DNA level, this CDR3 is encoded by other sequences in the same sample as well. Profiling relied on immunoSEQ multiplex PCR, and the TCRdb table lists in-frame clones only, not all of them. The data contain hundreds of thousands of clones, almost 97% of them singletons. The CDR3 covers 13 residues. V lost 1 base, J lost 2 bases, and 5 bases lay in between. The germline V gene has CDR1 LNHNV and CDR2 YYDKDF (reference sequence). The record originates from a study of shared clonotypes between healthy human individuals. General study findings and limits: Investigators collected only blood, and repertoires in tissues likely differ. Sequencing depth was expected to influence donor clonotype sharing.

Naive CD45RA+ and memory CD45RA-negative subsets were split from CD4+ cells. The origin of this receptor is a woman aged 25 to 39 in good health. This chain links TRBV15 with TRBJ1-1; no definite D call. The sequencing sample was made of naive CD4+ T cells sorted from blood. Documented subset: CD45RA+ positively selected. CDR3 in amino acids: CATSRVRNTEAFF. CDR3 in DNA: TGTGCCACCAGCAGAGTGAGAAACACTGAAGCTTTCTTT.